This passage covers 20 T cell receptor beta chains from one sample sequenced in a study of regulatory T cells in long-lasting Graves disease. To make TCR beta libraries, researchers used iRepertoire HTBI primers and Arm-PCR of CDR3 regions. TCRdb passed the multiplex PCR reads through MiXCR, listing each CDR3 protein once. Of about 660,000 distinct CDR3 sequences in the sample, roughly 30% were seen once. Time point reported: persistent/refractory GD, antithyroid drugs over 5 years with positive TRAb. Extracted RNA from PBMCs served as the source of the TCR library. The source was peripheral blood mononuclear cells (PBMCs), collected when the disease was refractory, from a patient treated with antithyroid drugs. The source is a female donor with Graves disease.

Worth noting for this clonotype: A clone one base away is much larger, so this may be a read error. This rearrangement joins TRBV2 to TRBJ1-4; D is undetermined. The CDR3 contains 12 residues. Germline CDR1 reads SNHLY; CDR2 reads FYNNEI. Deletions cut 10 bases from V and 3 bases from J, with 9 bases between. This chain's CDR3 is CAKRISNEKLFF. The CDR3 DNA follows: TGTGCCAAGCGCATCTCTAATGAAAAACTGTTTTTT.

The chain is built from TRBV20-1 and TRBJ1-2; possibly TRBD1 for D (5 bases). The V gene lost 0 bases and the J gene lost 4 bases, with 9 bases spanning the gap. Per the germline V gene, CDR1 is DFQATT and CDR2 is SNEGSKA (reference sequence). The CDR3 is made up of 13 amino acids. In DNA, the CDR3 is TGCAGTGCTAGAGAAGGGACGGCCTATGGCTACACCTTC. Its protein product is CSAREGTAYGYTF.

This CDR3 is CSVVKGAVGYGYTF. The CDR3 DNA sequence: TGCAGCGTTGTCAAGGGGGCTGTGGGGTATGGCTACACCTTC. The genes are TRBV29-1 and TRBJ1-2, with TRBD1 matching 7 bases. The CDR3 runs 14 residues. Germline CDR1 SQVTM, CDR2 ANQGSEA. V was clipped by 4 bases and J by 5 bases; unmatched bases: 10.

J is TRBJ1-2 and V is TRBV11-2; D may be TRBD1 (5 bases). Germline V gene lookup returns CDR1 SGHAT and CDR2 FQNNGV. The V end was cut by 5 bases, the J end by 4 bases, with 17 bases between. The CDR3 length is 15 residues. In DNA, the CDR3 is TGTGCCAGCAGCCCGGCGGGGGATGCGGGCTATGGCTACACCTTC. It encodes CASSPAGDAGYGYTF.

The chain combines TRBV20-1 with TRBJ2-1; TRBD2 agrees at 10 bases. The ends lost 7 bases at V and 12 bases at J; junction bases unmatched: 9. Germline V gives CDR1 DFQATT, CDR2 SNEGSKA (reference sequence). This CDR3 region has 12 residues. As DNA, the CDR3 is TGCAGTGTGCCGGTAGCGGGAGGTAGGCAGTTCTTC. This sequence encodes CSVPVAGGRQFF.

The V gene is TRBV6-1, the J gene TRBJ1-1, with no clear D. V was clipped by 8 bases and J by 10 bases, with 17 bases between them. Germline V gene data show CDR1 as MNHNS and CDR2 as SASEGT. The CDR3 sequence is 12 residues long. CDR3 DNA sequence: TGTGCCAGCGGGAGCTCCGGGGAAGCAGCTTTCTTT. Its protein product is CASGSSGEAAFF.

This chain uses TRBV10-2 with TRBJ2-5, with 10 bases aligning to TRBD2. CDR3 length: 20 amino acids. The V segment lost 0 bases and the J segment 0 bases; nucleotides outside the gene matches: 13. Looked up from germline, CDR1 is WSHSY and CDR2 is SAAADI. CDR3 loop: CASSESSSSGSAPYQETQYF. For the CDR3, the DNA is TGCGCCAGCAGTGAGTCGAGTTCTAGCGGGAGCGCTCCGTACCAAGAGACCCAGTACTTC.

This clonotype has a handful of counts. The chain carries TRBV20-1 and TRBJ2-7, with unresolved D. Germline CDR1 and CDR2: DFQATT and SNEGSKA (reference sequence). Trimming stripped 0 bases from V and 10 bases from J, with 16 bases between. The CDR3 sequence is 13 residues long. CDR3 protein: CSARDPPLMRQYF. CDR3 DNA sequence: TGCAGTGCTAGAGATCCCCCACTTATGCGCCAGTACTTC.

This clonotype was detected many times. The chain employs TRBV20-1 and TRBJ2-7; D is uncertain. Germline loops: CDR1 DFQATT, CDR2 SNEGSKA (reference sequence). The V gene lost 1 base and the J gene lost 3 bases, with 4 bases spanning the gap. This CDR3 contains 11 residues. CDR3 sequence: CSARGNYEQYF. The CDR3 DNA reads TGCAGTGCTAGAGGAAACTACGAGCAGTACTTC.

The chain uses TRBV20-1 and TRBJ2-1; TRBD2 aligns across 10 bases. CDR3 length equals 14 residues. Unmatched junction bases numbered 3, after V lost 1 base and J lost 6 bases. CDR1 and CDR2 from the germline V gene are DFQATT and SNEGSKA (reference sequence). This chain's CDR3 is CSARVLAGANEQFF. CDR3 DNA sequence: TGCAGTGCTAGAGTTCTAGCGGGAGCCAATGAGCAGTTCTTC.

This rearrangement joins TRBV6-2 or TRBV6-3 to TRBJ2-3; 12 nucleotides match TRBD2. V trimming: 6 bases; J trimming: 1 base; junction bases outside the gene matches: 11. The germline V gene has CDR1 MNHEY and CDR2 SVGEGT. The CDR3 spans 18 residues. CDR3 in amino acids: CASSYQGLAGMGTDTQYF. In nucleotides, the CDR3 is TGTGCCAGCAGCTACCAAGGACTAGCGGGAATGGGCACAGATACGCAGTATTTT.

The chain carries TRBV29-1 and TRBJ2-7; D is uncertain. The V gene lost 4 bases and the J gene lost 3 bases, with 10 bases spanning the gap. The length of the CDR3 is 12 residues. CDR1 and CDR2 from the germline V gene are SQVTM and ANQGSEA. The CDR3 reads CSVVSASYEQYF. Here the CDR3 DNA reads TGCAGCGTTGTGTCCGCCAGCTACGAGCAGTACTTC.

This clonotype occurred a few times. The V gene is TRBV10-2, the J gene TRBJ1-1, with 7 positions matching TRBD1. The junction had 11 bases not matched to a gene; V was cut back by 7 bases and J by 9 bases. This CDR3 comprises 13 residues. Germline V lookup: CDR1 WSHSY, CDR2 SAAADI. The CDR3 loop is CASKEVQGDQAFF. In DNA form, the CDR3 reads TGCGCCAGCAAGGAAGTGCAGGGGGACCAAGCTTTCTTT.

The rearrangement uses TRBV6-4 and TRBJ1-5; the match to TRBD1 covers 8 bases. Germline CDR1 MRHNA, CDR2 SNTAGT. This CDR3 is built from 15 residues. J was trimmed by 1 base and V by 6 bases; bases with no gene match: 5. In DNA, the CDR3 is TGTGCCAGCAGACTGGACAGGGTAAGCAATCAGCCCCAGCATTTT. This sequence encodes CASRLDRVSNQPQHF.

In its sample, this clonotype was seen a few times. The chain is built from TRBV29-1 and TRBJ1-2, with a weak D call TRBD1 (6 bases). Germline V lookup: CDR1 SQVTM, CDR2 ANQGSEA. This CDR3 is 15 amino acids long. The germline V and J ends were trimmed by 2 bases and 4 bases, with 17 bases remaining between them. CDR3 DNA sequence: TGCAGCGTTGAACTAGCCAGGGGTGGAGGCTATGGCTACACCTTC. Translating it yields CSVELARGGGYGYTF.

This clonotype appeared a few times. The chain joins TRBV20-1 to TRBJ1-2, with D perhaps TRBD1 (6 bases). From germline, CDR1 is DFQATT and CDR2 SNEGSKA (reference sequence). The germline V and J ends were trimmed by 5 bases and 8 bases, with 12 bases remaining between them. The CDR3 contains 11 residues. The CDR3 sequence is CSARLGGGYTF. CDR3 sequence (DNA): TGCAGTGCTCGCCTTGGGGGCGGCTACACCTTC.

This clonotype appeared a few times. The chain carries TRBV18 and TRBJ1-1, with 7 bases aligning to TRBD1. J lost 6 bases, V lost 6 bases, and 7 bases had no gene match. Germline CDR1 reads KGHSH; CDR2 reads LQKENI. The CDR3 covers 13 residues. CDR3 in amino acids: CASSHRGDAEAFF. CDR3 DNA: TGTGCCAGCTCGCACAGGGGCGACGCTGAAGCTTTCTTT.

This clonotype was seen many times. The chain is built from TRBV28 and TRBJ2-7; TRBD2 aligns across 8 bases. Trimming cost V 3 bases and J 5 bases; bases outside gene matches: 6. This CDR3 has 14 residues. Per the germline V gene, CDR1 is MDHEN and CDR2 is SYDVKM. The CDR3 DNA is TGTGCCAGCAGTTTGATAGCGGGACACCACGAGCAGTACTTC. Amino acids: CASSLIAGHHEQYF.

This clonotype has only a few counts. The rearrangement uses TRBV28 and TRBJ1-1; D unclear. The CDR3 has 14 residues. V was shortened by 3 bases and J by 13 bases, with 21 bases between the two germline ends. The germline V gene encodes CDR1 MDHEN and CDR2 SYDVKM. CDR3 loop: CASSFVGRAVLVFF. Here the CDR3 DNA reads TGTGCCAGCAGTTTTGTGGGGAGGGCAGTTCTGGTTTTCTTT.

The rearrangement joins TRBV2 to TRBJ2-3; a weak D match, TRBD1 (5 bases). Germline lookup yields CDR1 SNHLY and CDR2 FYNNEI. The germline V and J ends were trimmed by 4 bases and 2 bases, with 13 bases remaining between them. This CDR3 has 15 amino acids. The CDR3 sequence is CASSGDSGFTDTQYF. The CDR3 nucleotides read TGTGCCAGCAGTGGCGACAGTGGATTCACAGATACGCAGTATTTT. Supplemented by reference TRBV2 and TRBJ2-3, the full variable domain reads EPEVTQTPSHQVTQMGQEVILRCVPISNHLYFYWYRQILGQKVEFLVSFYNNEISEKSEIFDDQFSVERPDGSNFTLKIRSTKLEDSAMYFCASSGDSGFTDTQYFGPGTRLTVL.